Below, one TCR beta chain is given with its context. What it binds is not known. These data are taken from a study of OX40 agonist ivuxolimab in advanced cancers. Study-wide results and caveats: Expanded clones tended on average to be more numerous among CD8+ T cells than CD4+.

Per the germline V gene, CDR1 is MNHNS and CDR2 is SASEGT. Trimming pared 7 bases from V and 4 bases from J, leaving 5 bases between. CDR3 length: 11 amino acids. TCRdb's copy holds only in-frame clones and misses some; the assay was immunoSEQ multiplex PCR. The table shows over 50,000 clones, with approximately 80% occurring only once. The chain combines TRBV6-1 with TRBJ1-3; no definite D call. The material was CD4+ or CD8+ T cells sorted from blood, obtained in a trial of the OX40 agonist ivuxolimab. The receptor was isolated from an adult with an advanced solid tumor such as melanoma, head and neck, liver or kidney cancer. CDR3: CASKLGNTIYF. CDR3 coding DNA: TGTGCCAGCAAATTGGGAAACACCATATATTTT.